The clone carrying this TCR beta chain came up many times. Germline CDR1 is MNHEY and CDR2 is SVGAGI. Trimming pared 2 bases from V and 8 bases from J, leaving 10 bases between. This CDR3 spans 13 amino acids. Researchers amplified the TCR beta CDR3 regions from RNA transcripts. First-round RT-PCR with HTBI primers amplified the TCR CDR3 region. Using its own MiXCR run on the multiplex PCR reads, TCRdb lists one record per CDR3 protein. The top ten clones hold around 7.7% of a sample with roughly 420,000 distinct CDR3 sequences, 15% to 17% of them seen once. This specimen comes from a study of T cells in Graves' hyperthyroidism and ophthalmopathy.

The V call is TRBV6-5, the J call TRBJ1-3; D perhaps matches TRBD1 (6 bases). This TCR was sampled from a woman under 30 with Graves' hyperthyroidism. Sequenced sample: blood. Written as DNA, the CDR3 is TGTGCCAGCAGTTACGACGGGGGCTACACCATATATTTT. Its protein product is CASSYDGGYTIYF.